Below, 2 T cell receptor beta chains from the same sample are listed, as sequenced in a study of blood T cells in healthy people across ages. Through a sample-barcoded 5' primer and a J-beta primer mix, a second PCR was run for about 6 to 11 cycles. One entry per CDR3 protein, called by TCRdb with MiXCR from the 5' RACE reads. Among 700,000 to 850,000 distinct CDR3 sequences, about 48% were seen once, and the ten largest hold about 38%. The sample comprised blood. The receptor set was obtained from a man older than 75 in good health.

V usage is TRBV14 and J usage is TRBJ1-6; the match to TRBD1 covers 11 bases. The V gene end was trimmed by 4 bases and the J gene end by 9 bases; junction bases not matched to a gene: 8. This CDR3 has 16 residues. Germline V CDR1 and CDR2: SGHDN, FVKESK. The CDR3 bases are TGTGCCAGCAGCCCATTCACCGGGACAGGGGGTTCACCCCTCCACTTT. Translating it yields CASSPFTGTGGSPLHF.

This clonotype has more than one count but fewer than ten. This chain connects TRBV4-1 to TRBJ1-2; 8 nucleotides line up with TRBD1. There are 15 residues in the CDR3. Germline CDR1 MGHRA, CDR2 YSYEKL. With V trimmed by 4 bases and J by 4 bases, 8 bases remained unmatched. CDR3 in DNA: TGCGCCAGCAGCCCCTCCGGGACAGGCACCTATGGCTACACCTTC. The encoded protein is CASSPSGTGTYGYTF.